Below are 14 T cell receptor beta chains sequenced from a single sample in a study of blood T cell repertoires in COVID-19. The data were produced by immunoSEQ multiplex PCR, yet TCRdb's version contains in-frame clones alone and is incomplete. The repertoire holds 70,000 or so clones, with 90% as singletons. Sample: peripheral blood. The receptor source for this set is a human donor in a cohort sampled during active COVID-19.

V is TRBV7-9 and J is TRBJ1-2; 9 bases are a match to TRBD1. The CDR3 totals 16 residues. V lost 0 bases and J lost 1; bases outside the gene matches: 3. Germline V gives CDR1 SEHNR, CDR2 FQNEAQ (reference sequence). DNA for the CDR3: TGTGCCAGCAGCTTAGCGGGGACAGGGAATAACTATGGCTACACCTTC. Its protein product is CASSLAGTGNNYGYTF.

This clone has a single count. The V and J genes are TRBV7-2 and TRBJ2-1, with 9 bases that match TRBD2. The J segment lost 0 bases and the V segment lost 1 base, leaving 4 bases of the junction unmatched. CDR3 size: 17 residues. Germline V gene sequence: CDR1 SGHTA, CDR2 FQGNSA. CDR3 DNA sequence: TGTGCCAGCAGCTTAGTGGCTAGCGGGGCCTCCTACAATGAGCAGTTCTTC. As protein: CASSLVASGASYNEQFF.

The V gene is TRBV6-2 or TRBV6-3, the J gene TRBJ2-3; possibly TRBD2 for D (7 bases). With 4 bases removed from V and 1 base from J, the gap between germline ends came to 12 bases. From germline, CDR1 is MNHEY and CDR2 SVGEGT. This CDR3 contains 15 residues. The CDR3 DNA sequence: TGTGCCAGCAGTTCACAGGGAGGGGGCACAGATACGCAGTATTTT. Protein product: CASSSQGGGTDTQYF.

The V gene is TRBV7-2, the J gene TRBJ2-1, with a tentative D call TRBD2 (6 bases). Germline assignment: CDR1 SGHTA and CDR2 FQGNSA. The ends were cut back, 1 base at V and 6 bases at J, with 16 bases in the middle. This CDR3 is 16 amino acids long. CDR3 nucleotides: TGTGCCAGCAGCTTAGAAGGGACTGGATCGGGCAATGAGCAGTTCTTC. Residues: CASSLEGTGSGNEQFF.

The rearrangement links TRBV29-1 to TRBJ2-2, with 8 nucleotides matching TRBD2. Trimming removed 7 bases from V and 4 bases from J; junction bases left unmatched: 8. The CDR3 length is 14 residues. Germline values: CDR1 SQVTM, CDR2 ANQGSEA. CDR3: CSAARTSSTGELFF. The CDR3 region has the DNA TGCAGCGCCGCCAGGACTAGCAGCACCGGGGAGCTGTTTTTT.

CDR3 in amino acids: CASSPSAGHSYEQYF. In DNA form, the CDR3 reads TGTGCCAGCTCACCATCGGCAGGGCACTCCTACGAGCAGTACTTC. The V and J genes are TRBV18 and TRBJ2-7, with D possibly matching TRBD1 (5 bases). Germline V CDR1 and CDR2: KGHSH, LQKENI. V gave up 2 bases and J gave up 0 bases, with 11 bases separating them. There are 15 residues in the CDR3. Filled out from reference TRBV18 and TRBJ2-7, the complete variable domain reads NAGVMQNPRHLVRRRGQEARLRCSPMKGHSHVYWYRQLPEEGLKFMVYLQKENIIDESGMPKERFSAEFPKEGPSILRIQQVVRGDSAAYFCASSPSAGHSYEQYFGPGTRLTVT.

V gene TRBV4-3 combines with J gene TRBJ1-2, with D uncertain. The CDR3 contains 17 residues. V was trimmed by 1 base and J by 4 bases, leaving 19 bases between them. Looked up from germline, CDR1 is LGHNA and CDR2 is YSLEER. CDR3 nucleotides: TGCGCCAGCAGCCAAGGGGTTATGATGCTCCGGGGCTATGGCTACACCTTC. It translates to CASSQGVMMLRGYGYTF.

The V and J genes are TRBV28 and TRBJ1-4; a possible D gene is TRBD1 (5 bases). This CDR3 is built from 15 residues. The V gene lost 3 bases and the J gene lost 6 bases, with 14 bases spanning the gap. Germline V gene data show CDR1 as MDHEN and CDR2 as SYDVKM. The CDR3 DNA sequence: TGTGCCAGCAGTTTGTCAAGGCAGGGTGATGAAAAACTGTTTTTT. This gives the protein CASSLSRQGDEKLFF.

The V call is TRBV4-2, the J call TRBJ2-1; 7 bases are shared with TRBD2. The CDR3 totals 16 residues. Germline V CDR1 and CDR2: LGHNA, YNFKEQ. After removal of 3 bases from V and 2 bases from J, the junction contained 7 bases not matched to a gene. The CDR3 region is CASSQWASGAYNEQFF. The DNA of the CDR3 is TGTGCCAGCAGCCAGTGGGCTAGCGGAGCCTACAATGAGCAGTTCTTC.

V is TRBV27 and J is TRBJ2-3; 10 bases are a match to TRBD1. Looked up from germline, CDR1 is MNHEY and CDR2 is SMNVEV (reference sequence). Trimming removed 6 bases from V and 4 bases from J; junction bases left unmatched: 10. This CDR3 has 16 amino acids. The CDR3 DNA reads TGTGCCAGCAGGGAGGCAGGGACAGGGGCCGCAGATACGCAGTATTTT. This codes for CASREAGTGAADTQYF.

The chain has TRBV7-9 and TRBJ2-7; 13 nucleotides match TRBD2. Germline V gene data show CDR1 as SEHNR and CDR2 as FQNEAQ (reference sequence). The CDR3 totals 15 residues. V was clipped by 5 bases and J by 3 bases; unmatched bases: 4. Here the CDR3 DNA reads TGTGCCAGCAGCCCCCGGACTAGCGGGAGCTACGAGCAGTACTTC. It translates to CASSPRTSGSYEQYF.

This chain joins TRBV3-1 (or the pseudogene TRBV3-2) and TRBJ2-1, with D possibly TRBD2 on 5 matching bases. V gave up 0 bases and J gave up 13 bases, with 13 bases separating them. Looked up from germline, CDR1 is LGHDT and CDR2 is YNNKEL (reference sequence). CDR3 size: 13 residues. The DNA of the CDR3 is TGTGCCAGCAGCCAAGATAGCGTCTCGGGACAGTTCTTC. It specifies CASSQDSVSGQFF.

This clone came up a few times. V and J are TRBV5-6 and TRBJ2-7; 13 nucleotides agree with TRBD2. The junction had 10 bases not matched to a gene; V was cut back by 5 bases and J by 5 bases. This CDR3 comprises 16 residues. Germline values: CDR1 SGHDT, CDR2 YYEEEE. Written as DNA, the CDR3 is TGTGCCAGCAGTCCGTTGAGGACTAGCGGGAGACACGAGCAGTACTTC. Translated: CASSPLRTSGRHEQYF. Filled out from reference TRBV5-6 and TRBJ2-7, the complete variable domain reads DAGVTQSPTHLIKTRGQQVTLRCSPKSGHDTVSWYQQALGQGPQFIFQYYEEEERQRGNFPDRFSGHQFPNYSSELNVNALLLGDSALYLCASSPLRTSGRHEQYFGPGTRLTVT.

This clone was seen a single time. This chain uses TRBV9 with TRBJ1-5; no clear D gene. Germline values: CDR1 SGDLS, CDR2 YYNGEE. Trimming shortened V by 0 bases and J by 3 bases, and 13 bases separated the two germline ends. There are 16 residues in the CDR3. Here the CDR3 DNA reads TGTGCCAGCAGCGTAGATGAAGGAGGGTACAATCAGCCCCAGCATTTT. This codes for CASSVDEGGYNQPQHF.